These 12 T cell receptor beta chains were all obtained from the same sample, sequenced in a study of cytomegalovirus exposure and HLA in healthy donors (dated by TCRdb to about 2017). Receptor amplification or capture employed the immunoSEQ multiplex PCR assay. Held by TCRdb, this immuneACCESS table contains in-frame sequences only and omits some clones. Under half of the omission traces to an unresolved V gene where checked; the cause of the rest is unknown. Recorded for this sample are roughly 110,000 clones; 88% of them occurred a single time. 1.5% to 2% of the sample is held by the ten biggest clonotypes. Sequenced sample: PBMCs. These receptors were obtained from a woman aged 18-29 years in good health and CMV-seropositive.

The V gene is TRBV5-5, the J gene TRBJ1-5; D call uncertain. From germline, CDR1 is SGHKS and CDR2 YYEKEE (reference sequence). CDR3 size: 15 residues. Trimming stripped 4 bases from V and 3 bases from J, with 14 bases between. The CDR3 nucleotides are TGTGCCAGCAGCGACGACGGACTGTCCAATCAGCCCCAGCATTTT. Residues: CASSDDGLSNQPQHF.

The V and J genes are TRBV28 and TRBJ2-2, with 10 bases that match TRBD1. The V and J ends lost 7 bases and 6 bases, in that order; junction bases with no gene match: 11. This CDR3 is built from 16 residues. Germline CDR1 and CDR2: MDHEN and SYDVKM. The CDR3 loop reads CASKDRGTMGAGELFF. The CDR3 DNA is TGTGCCAGCAAGGACAGGGGGACGATGGGTGCCGGGGAGCTGTTTTTT.

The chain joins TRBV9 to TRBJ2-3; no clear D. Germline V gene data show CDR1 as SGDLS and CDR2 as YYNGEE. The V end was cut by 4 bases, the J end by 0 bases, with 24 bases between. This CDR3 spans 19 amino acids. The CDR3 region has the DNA TGTGCCAGCAGCCCGCAAGACTGGCATCTTATCCCTAGCACAGATACGCAGTATTTT. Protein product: CASSPQDWHLIPSTDTQYF.

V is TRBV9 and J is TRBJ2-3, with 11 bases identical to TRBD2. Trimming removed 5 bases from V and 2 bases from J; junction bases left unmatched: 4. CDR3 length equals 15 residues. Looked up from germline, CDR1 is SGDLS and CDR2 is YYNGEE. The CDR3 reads CASSWTSGPTDTQYF. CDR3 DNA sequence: TGTGCCAGCAGTTGGACTAGCGGGCCCACAGATACGCAGTATTTT.

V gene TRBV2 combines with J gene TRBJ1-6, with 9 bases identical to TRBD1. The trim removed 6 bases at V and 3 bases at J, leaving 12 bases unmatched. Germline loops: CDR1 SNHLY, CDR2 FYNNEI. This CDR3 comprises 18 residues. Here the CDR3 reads CASSRRTGDSLYNSPLHF. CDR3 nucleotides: TGTGCCAGCAGCCGGAGGACAGGGGATTCCCTCTATAATTCACCCCTCCACTTT.

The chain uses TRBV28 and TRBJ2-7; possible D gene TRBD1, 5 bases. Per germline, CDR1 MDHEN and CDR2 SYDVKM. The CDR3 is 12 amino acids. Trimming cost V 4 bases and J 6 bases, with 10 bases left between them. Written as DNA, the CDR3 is TGTGCCAGCAGTTCGAACAGGCCCGAGCAGTACTTC. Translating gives CASSSNRPEQYF.

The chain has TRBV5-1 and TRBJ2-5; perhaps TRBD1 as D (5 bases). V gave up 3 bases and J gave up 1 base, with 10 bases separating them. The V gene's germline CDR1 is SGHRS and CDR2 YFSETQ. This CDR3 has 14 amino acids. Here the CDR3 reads CASSWAGSQETQYF. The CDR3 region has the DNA TGCGCCAGCAGCTGGGCAGGGTCCCAAGAGACCCAGTACTTC.

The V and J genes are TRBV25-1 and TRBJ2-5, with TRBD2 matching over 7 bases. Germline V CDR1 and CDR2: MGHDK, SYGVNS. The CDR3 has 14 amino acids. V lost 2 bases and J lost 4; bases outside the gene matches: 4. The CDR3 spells CASSEAGRGETQYF. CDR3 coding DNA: TGTGCCAGCAGTGAAGCGGGGAGGGGAGAGACCCAGTACTTC. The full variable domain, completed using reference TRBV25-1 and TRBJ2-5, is EADIYQTPRYLVIGTGKKITLECSQTMGHDKMYWYQQDPGMELHLIHYSYGVNSTEKGDLSSESTVSRIRTEHFPLTLESARPSHTSQYLCASSEAGRGETQYFGPGTRLLVL.

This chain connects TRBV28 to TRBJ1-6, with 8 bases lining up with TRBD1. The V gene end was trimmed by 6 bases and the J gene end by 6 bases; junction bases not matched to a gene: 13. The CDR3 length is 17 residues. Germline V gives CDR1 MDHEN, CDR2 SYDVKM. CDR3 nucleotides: TGTGCCAGCAGCGGGATTGGGCAGGGGGCTTTTAATTCACCCCTCCACTTT. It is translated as CASSGIGQGAFNSPLHF.

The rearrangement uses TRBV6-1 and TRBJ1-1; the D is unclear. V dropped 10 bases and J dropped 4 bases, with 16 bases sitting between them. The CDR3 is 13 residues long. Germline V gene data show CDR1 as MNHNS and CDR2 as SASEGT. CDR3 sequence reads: CAIIPIHSTEAFF. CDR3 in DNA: TGTGCCATTATACCAATCCACAGCACTGAAGCTTTCTTT.

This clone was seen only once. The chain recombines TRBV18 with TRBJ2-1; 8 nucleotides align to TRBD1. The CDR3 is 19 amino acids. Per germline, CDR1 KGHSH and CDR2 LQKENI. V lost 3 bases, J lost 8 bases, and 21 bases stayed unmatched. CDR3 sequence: CASSPCEGQVISCIDEQFF. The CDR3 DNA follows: TGTGCCAGCTCACCGTGTGAGGGACAGGTTATCTCGTGTATCGATGAGCAGTTCTTC. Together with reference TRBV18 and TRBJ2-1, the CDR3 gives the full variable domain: NAGVMQNPRHLVRRRGQEARLRCSPMKGHSHVYWYRQLPEEGLKFMVYLQKENIIDESGMPKERFSAEFPKEGPSILRIQQVVRGDSAAYFCASSPCEGQVISCIDEQFFGPGTRLTVL.

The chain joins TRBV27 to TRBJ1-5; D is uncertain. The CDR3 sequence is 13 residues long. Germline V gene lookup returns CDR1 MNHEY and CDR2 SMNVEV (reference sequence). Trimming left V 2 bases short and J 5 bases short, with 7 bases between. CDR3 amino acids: CASSLEGHQPQHF. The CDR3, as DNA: TGTGCCAGCAGTTTAGAGGGTCATCAGCCCCAGCATTTT.